This TCR beta chain was found in a study of cytomegalovirus exposure and HLA in healthy donors. General study results and limits: Productive rates of about 87% or about 30% were seen for most TCR beta V segments in an earlier analysis.

Researchers ran the PCR with 60 Vbeta and 13 Jbeta primers. Repertoires were generated with immunoSEQ multiplex PCR, while TCRdb's copy carries only in-frame clones and drops some. This table holds approximately 140,000 clones, around four fifths found once. CDR1 and CDR2 from the germline V gene are SGDLS and YYNGEE. Trimming removed 0 bases from V and 0 bases from J, with 9 bases in between. The CDR3 runs to 15 residues. With respect to this clone: Its cognate antigen is unknown.

Input material: PBMCs. The chain couples TRBV9 to TRBJ1-1; the D is unclear. The source is a boy aged 5-17 years in good health and CMV-seronegative. The CDR3 spells CASSVGGSMNTEAFF. The CDR3, as DNA: TGTGCCAGCAGCGTAGGCGGCAGCATGAACACTGAAGCTTTCTTT.